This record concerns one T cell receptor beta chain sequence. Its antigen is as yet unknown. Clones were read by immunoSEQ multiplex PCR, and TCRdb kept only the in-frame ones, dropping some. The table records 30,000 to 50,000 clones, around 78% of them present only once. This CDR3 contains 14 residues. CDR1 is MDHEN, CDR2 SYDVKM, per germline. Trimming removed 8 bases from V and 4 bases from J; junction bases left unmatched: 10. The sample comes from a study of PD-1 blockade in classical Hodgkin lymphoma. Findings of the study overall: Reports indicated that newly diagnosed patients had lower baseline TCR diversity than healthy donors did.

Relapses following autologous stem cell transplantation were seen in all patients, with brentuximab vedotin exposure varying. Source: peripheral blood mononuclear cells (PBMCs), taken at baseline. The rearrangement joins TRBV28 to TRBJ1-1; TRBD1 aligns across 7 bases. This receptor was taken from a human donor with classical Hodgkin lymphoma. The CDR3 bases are TGTGCCAGCTTGCAGGGGGGTTGGGGCACTGAAGCTTTCTTT. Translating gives CASLQGGWGTEAFF.